Presented here are 25 T cell receptor beta chains from one specimen sequenced in a study of CD8 T cells in ankylosing spondylitis. TCRdb passed the 5' RACE reads through MiXCR, listing each CDR3 protein once. This sample has 130,000 or so distinct CDR3 sequences, with roughly 11% found just once. Material for sequencing was blood, either unsorted or a sorted T cell fraction (not recorded which). All receptors derive from a female donor with ankylosing spondylitis or in good health (not recorded which).

This clonotype was recorded many times. The chain uses TRBV3-1 and TRBJ2-3, with D unclear. The CDR3 extends over 15 amino acids. Germline CDR1 reads LGHDT; CDR2 reads YNNKEL (reference sequence). Trimming cost V 1 base and J 3 bases, with 11 bases left between them. The CDR3 reads CASSQAGPRTDTQYF. In nucleotides, the CDR3 is TGTGCCAGCAGCCAAGCTGGCCCCAGAACAGATACGCAGTATTTT.

This clonotype was found many times. The rearrangement joins TRBV27 to TRBJ1-5; D call uncertain. The CDR3 is 13 residues long. Germline-derived CDR1 and CDR2 are MNHEY and SMNVEV (reference sequence). Trimming left V 5 bases short and J 2 bases short, with 7 bases between. Written as DNA, the CDR3 is TGTGCCAGCAGTGATAATGGCAATCAGCCCCAGCATTTT. Amino acids: CASSDNGNQPQHF.

Comment on this clonotype: An end of the junction differs from the germline gene, which may be a read error. The CDR3 spells CASSSRGQLNTGGLFF. The CDR3 region has the DNA TGTGCCAGCAGCTCTCGGGGGCAGCTAAACACCGGGGGGCTGTTTTTT. The chain has TRBV11-2 and TRBJ2-2; D possibly matches TRBD1 or TRBD2 (6 bases each). CDR3 size: 16 residues. CDR1 is SGHAT and CDR2 is FQNNGV in the germline V gene.

This clonotype was seen ten or more times. The genes are TRBV29-1 and TRBJ1-2, with a tentative D call TRBD1 (6 bases). Germline assignment: CDR1 SQVTM and CDR2 ANQGSEA. Trimming stripped 7 bases from V and 4 bases from J, with 22 bases between. This CDR3 spans 15 amino acids. This chain's CDR3 is CSATTTGTWLYGYTF. The CDR3 bases are TGCAGCGCAACAACTACAGGGACCTGGCTCTATGGCTACACCTTC.

This clonotype was recorded at least ten times. V usage is TRBV12-3 or TRBV12-4 and J usage is TRBJ1-5; the D is unclear. The CDR3 is made up of 13 amino acids. The V gene lost 3 bases and the J gene lost 6 bases, with 9 bases spanning the gap. CDR3 DNA sequence: TGTGCCAGCAGTTTGATGGGAGGTCAGCCCCAGCATTTT. Its translation: CASSLMGGQPQHF.

In the case of this clonotype: A much more abundant neighbour one base away suggests this may be a read error. This chain connects TRBV6-5 to TRBJ2-5; a weak D match, TRBD2 (6 bases). Germline V lookup: CDR1 MNHEY, CDR2 SVGAGI. V was cut by 0 bases and J by 1 base, with 9 bases left in between. The CDR3 consists of 15 residues. CDR3 residues: CASSYSGLGQETQYF. The CDR3 DNA sequence: TGTGCCAGCAGTTACTCGGGACTTGGCCAAGAGACCCAGTACTTC.

This clonotype was detected ten times or more. This sequence joins TRBV7-8 and TRBJ1-6; a weak D match, TRBD1 (5 bases). CDR1 is SGHVS, CDR2 FQNEAQ, per germline. Between the trimmed V and J ends, which lost 0 bases and 7 bases, there was a span of 19 bases. This CDR3 has 18 residues. CDR3 sequence: CASSLAGGGGRANSPLHF. CDR3 DNA sequence: TGTGCCAGCAGCTTAGCCGGGGGGGGAGGACGCGCCAATTCACCCCTCCACTTT.

The V gene is TRBV7-9, the J gene TRBJ2-5, with 7 positions matching TRBD2. The length of the CDR3 is 15 residues. Per the germline V gene, CDR1 is SEHNR and CDR2 is FQNEAQ (reference sequence). Trimming at V came to 5 bases and at J to 5 bases, leaving 11 bases not matched to a gene. The CDR3 DNA is TGTGCCAGCAGCCCGGTGGGAGGGGCAGAGGAGACCCAGTACTTC. This encodes CASSPVGGAEETQYF.

This clonotype was picked up many times. V and J are TRBV5-1 and TRBJ1-4, with 11 bases matching TRBD1. Germline loops: CDR1 SGHRS, CDR2 YFSETQ. V lost 4 bases, J lost 3 bases, and 2 bases stayed unmatched. This CDR3 has 15 amino acids. The CDR3 sequence: CASSGQGAPNEKLFF. As DNA, the CDR3 is TGCGCCAGCAGCGGACAGGGGGCTCCTAATGAAAAACTGTTTTTT.

This clonotype was recorded many times. This rearrangement joins TRBV28 to TRBJ2-1; D possibly corresponds to TRBD2 (7 bases). This CDR3 spans 14 amino acids. Germline CDR1 and CDR2: MDHEN and SYDVKM. V lost 6 bases to trimming and J lost 10 bases, with 19 bases between them. CDR3 protein: CASRPPGGPGEQFF. CDR3 bases: TGTGCCAGCAGGCCCCCCGGGGGGCCAGGAGAGCAGTTCTTC.

This clonotype has only a few counts. The CDR3 protein is CASSYEGSKSYTF. The CDR3 DNA follows: TGTGCCAGCAGTTATGAGGGAAGTAAGTCCTACACCTTC. The chain has TRBV6-5 and TRBJ1-2; no firm D call. Germline V gives CDR1 MNHEY, CDR2 SVGAGI. This CDR3 has 13 amino acids. The V gene lost 3 bases and the J gene lost 10 bases, with 15 bases spanning the gap.

There are many counts of this clonotype. V usage is TRBV12-3 or TRBV12-4 and J usage is TRBJ1-1; a weak D match, TRBD1 (6 bases). The V and J ends lost 4 bases and 3 bases respectively, with 12 bases between them. The CDR3 spans 14 residues. The CDR3 bases are TGTGCCAGCAGTTACAGGGCTGTCGACACTGAAGCTTTCTTT. This translates into CASSYRAVDTEAFF.

CDR3 nucleotides: TGTGCCACCAGTCCTGGGGGGGGCGGTCGGACGGAAGCTTTCTTT. Translated: CATSPGGGGRTEAFF. The V gene is TRBV24-1, the J gene TRBJ1-1, with D possibly being TRBD1 (6 bases). V shed 6 bases and J shed 8 bases, with 21 bases lying between them. Germline V gene lookup returns CDR1 KGHDR and CDR2 SFDVKD. This CDR3 is built from 15 residues.

The table lists this clonotype with many counts. This sequence joins TRBV6-5 and TRBJ1-2; D unclear. CDR1 is MNHEY and CDR2 is SVGAGI in the germline V gene. V dropped 0 bases and J dropped 3 bases, with 11 bases sitting between them. The CDR3 extends over 15 amino acids. The CDR3 DNA reads TGTGCCAGCAGTTACTCCAGTTCTACCCACTATGGCTACACCTTC. It is translated as CASSYSSSTHYGYTF.

Many counts were recorded for this clonotype. This rearrangement joins TRBV3-1 to TRBJ2-7; D is uncertain. V was shortened by 3 bases and J by 3 bases, with 6 bases between the two germline ends. There are 12 residues in the CDR3. Germline V lookup: CDR1 LGHDT, CDR2 YNNKEL (reference sequence). CDR3 in amino acids: CASSQSDYEQYF. As DNA, the CDR3 is TGTGCCAGCAGCCAGTCGGACTACGAGCAGTACTTC.

This clonotype was recorded many times. The chain is built from TRBV29-1 and TRBJ2-7, with 9 bases fitting TRBD1. The length of the CDR3 is 15 residues. V dropped 4 bases and J dropped 2; count of bases not matched to a gene: 9. The germline CDR1 and CDR2 sequences are SQVTM and ANQGSEA. CDR3 sequence: CSVGRPGTGPYEQYF. The CDR3 bases are TGCAGCGTTGGAAGGCCCGGGACAGGGCCCTACGAGCAGTACTTC.

The CDR3 protein is CASSLRGGGRAAWNEQFF. In DNA form, the CDR3 reads TGTGCCAGCAGCCTCAGGGGGGGCGGGAGGGCCGCGTGGAATGAGCAGTTCTTC. The chain carries TRBV11-2 and TRBJ2-1, with TRBD2 matching over 9 bases. The CDR3 is 18 amino acids. The ends lost 5 bases at V and 7 bases at J; junction bases unmatched: 18. CDR1 and CDR2 (germline): SGHAT, FQNNGV.

In its sample, this clonotype was seen many times. The junction departs from the called germline gene at one end, perhaps through a read error. The chain employs TRBV30 and TRBJ1-2; D uncertain. CDR1 is GTSNPN, CDR2 SVGIG, per germline (reference sequence). This CDR3 has 13 residues. CDR3 in DNA: TGCACTACCCAGCGAGCCATGGGTTATGGCTACACCTTC. Its translation is CTTQRAMGYGYTF.

The CDR3 sequence is CCTRDPLAQSYEQYF. The CDR3 DNA reads TGCTGTACTAGAGATCCCCTAGCCCAATCCTACGAGCAGTACTTC. The chain links TRBV20-1 to TRBJ2-7; D is possibly TRBD2 (5 bases). Germline assignment: CDR1 DFQATT and CDR2 SNEGSKA (reference sequence). This CDR3 has 15 amino acids.

This clonotype appeared many times. The chain employs TRBV24-1 and TRBJ1-1; possible D gene TRBD1, 5 bases. The V and J ends lost 10 bases and 5 bases respectively, with 13 bases between them. Germline CDR1 reads KGHDR; CDR2 reads SFDVKD. The CDR3 contains 12 residues. The CDR3: CATRGGDTEAFF. The DNA for the CDR3 is TGTGCCACTCGGGGGGGAGATACTGAAGCTTTCTTT.

Ten or more counts support this clonotype. J is TRBJ2-6 and V is TRBV12-3 or TRBV12-4; D is uncertain. The CDR3 has 14 amino acids. The CDR3 loop is CAVGRVSGANVLTF. For the CDR3, the DNA is TGTGCAGTAGGGCGCGTCTCTGGGGCCAACGTCCTGACTTTC.

This clonotype was seen at least ten times. The rearrangement uses TRBV2 and TRBJ2-1; D remains ambiguous. This CDR3 has 15 residues. The germline V gene has CDR1 SNHLY and CDR2 FYNNEI. The V gene lost 8 bases and the J gene lost 1 base, with 15 bases spanning the gap. The chain's CDR3 is CASLPGLRSYNEQFF. The DNA of the CDR3 is TGTGCCAGCCTGCCCGGGCTAAGATCCTACAATGAGCAGTTCTTC.

In the case of this clonotype: This clone may be a read error of a much larger clone one base away. The CDR3 DNA is TGTGCCAGCAGTGAAGCCGGATACTACGAGCAGTACTTC. Translated, it gives CASSEAGYYEQYF. This chain uses TRBV2 with TRBJ2-7; no reliable D call. The CDR3 consists of 13 residues. V dropped 0 bases and J dropped 3 bases, with 6 bases sitting between them. The V gene's germline CDR1 is SNHLY and CDR2 FYNNEI.

This clonotype was recorded many times. This chain links TRBV3-1 with TRBJ2-7; the D is unclear. The CDR3 length is 14 residues. Trimming stripped 2 bases from V and 0 bases from J, with 8 bases between. Looked up from germline, CDR1 is LGHDT and CDR2 is YNNKEL (reference sequence). CDR3 loop: CASSQTSVSYEQYF. The CDR3 DNA reads as TGTGCCAGCAGCCAAACCTCAGTCTCCTACGAGCAGTACTTC.

This clonotype has at least ten counts. The chain combines TRBV5-1 with TRBJ1-2; a weak D match, TRBD1 (5 bases). V was clipped by 7 bases and J by 3 bases, with 7 bases between them. The CDR3 contains 11 residues. Germline CDR1 is SGHRS and CDR2 is YFSETQ. The CDR3 DNA reads TGCGCCAGCGGACAAGACTATGGCTACACCTTC. This translates into CASGQDYGYTF.